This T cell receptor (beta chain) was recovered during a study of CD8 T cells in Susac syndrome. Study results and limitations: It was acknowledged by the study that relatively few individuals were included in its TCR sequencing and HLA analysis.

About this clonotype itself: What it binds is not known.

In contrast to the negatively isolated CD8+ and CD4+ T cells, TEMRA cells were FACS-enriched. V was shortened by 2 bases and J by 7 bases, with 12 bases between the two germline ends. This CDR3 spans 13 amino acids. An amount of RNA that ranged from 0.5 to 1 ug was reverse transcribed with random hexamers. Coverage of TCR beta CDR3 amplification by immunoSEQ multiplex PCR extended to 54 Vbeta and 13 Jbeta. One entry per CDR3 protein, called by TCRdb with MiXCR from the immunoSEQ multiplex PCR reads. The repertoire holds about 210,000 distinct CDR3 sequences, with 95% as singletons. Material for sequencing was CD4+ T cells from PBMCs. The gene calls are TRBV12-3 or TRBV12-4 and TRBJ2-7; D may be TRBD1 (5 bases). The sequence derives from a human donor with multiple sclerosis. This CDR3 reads CASSLLRVGEQYF. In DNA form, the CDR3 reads TGTGCCAGCAGTTTACTCAGGGTTGGAGAGCAGTACTTC.